This TCR beta chain is drawn from a study of blood T cell repertoires in COVID-19. In the study overall: The analysed material was cDNA or gDNA that came from T cells, B-cell-depleted T cells, or PBMCs.

Some clones are missing from TCRdb's copy, which holds only in-frame ones; the method was immunoSEQ multiplex PCR. The sample records 71,000 or so clones, over 70% being singletons. Germline V gene lookup returns CDR1 SGHDN and CDR2 FVKESK. V shed 4 bases and J shed 3 bases, with 9 bases lying between them. CDR3 length: 13 amino acids. What was sequenced was peripheral blood. The rearrangement uses TRBV14 and TRBJ1-1; no clear D. The receptor's source is a man between 45 and 60 years old with active COVID-19. The CDR3 sequence: CASSRSRYTEAFF. The CDR3 region has the DNA TGTGCCAGCAGCCGGTCGCGGTACACTGAAGCTTTCTTT.